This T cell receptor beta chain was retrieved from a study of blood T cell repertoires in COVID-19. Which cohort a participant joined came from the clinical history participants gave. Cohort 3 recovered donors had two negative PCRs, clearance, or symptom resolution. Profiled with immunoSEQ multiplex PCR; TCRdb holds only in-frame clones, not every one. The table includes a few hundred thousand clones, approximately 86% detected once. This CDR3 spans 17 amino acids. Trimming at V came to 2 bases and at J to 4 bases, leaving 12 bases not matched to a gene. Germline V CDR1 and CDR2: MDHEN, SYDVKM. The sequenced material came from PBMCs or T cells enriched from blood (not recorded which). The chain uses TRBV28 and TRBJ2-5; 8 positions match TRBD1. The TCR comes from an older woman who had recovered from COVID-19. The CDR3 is CASSLSRGRGLGETQYF. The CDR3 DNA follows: TGTGCCAGCAGTTTAAGTAGAGGCAGGGGGCTGGGAGAGACCCAGTACTTC.